These 11 T cell receptor beta chains originate from one sample sequenced in a study of blood T cell repertoires in COVID-19. Repertoires were generated with immunoSEQ multiplex PCR, while TCRdb's copy carries only in-frame clones and drops some. The data contain under 200,000 clones, roughly 84% of them singletons. The sequenced material came from peripheral blood. All receptors derive from a man aged 35-49 years with acute or convalescent COVID-19.

The chain recombines TRBV6-5 with TRBJ2-2; 13 nucleotides line up with TRBD2. J lost 8 bases, V lost 2 bases, and 2 bases had no gene match. CDR1 and CDR2 (germline): MNHEY, SVGAGI. The length of the CDR3 is 15 residues. CDR3 DNA sequence: TGTGCCAGCAGTTACGGGACTAGCGGGGCGGGGGAGCTGTTTTTT. This encodes CASSYGTSGAGELFF.

This chain links TRBV19 with TRBJ1-2; no clear D gene. The CDR3 has 13 amino acids. The V and J ends lost 8 bases and 3 bases respectively, with 13 bases between them. The germline V gene has CDR1 LNHDA and CDR2 SQIVND (reference sequence). The CDR3 region is CASDSGVDYGYTF. The CDR3, as DNA: TGTGCCAGTGATAGCGGGGTCGACTATGGCTACACCTTC.

CDR3 region: CASSHSNTEAFF. CDR3 nucleotide sequence: TGTGCCAGCAGCCATTCTAACACTGAAGCTTTCTTT. The genes are TRBV3-1 (or the pseudogene TRBV3-2) and TRBJ1-1, with D unclear. V was pared by 3 bases and J by 2 bases, with 4 bases between. Per germline, CDR1 LGHDT and CDR2 YNNKEL (reference sequence). The CDR3 extends over 12 amino acids.

V gene TRBV25-1 combines with J gene TRBJ1-2, with unresolved D. V shed 2 bases and J shed 5 bases, with 9 bases lying between them. Germline V CDR1 and CDR2: MGHDK, SYGVNS. The CDR3 spans 13 residues. The CDR3 nucleotides read TGTGCCAGCAGTGAAAGTCGGGAATATGGCTACACCTTC. This sequence encodes CASSESREYGYTF.

The gene calls are TRBV20-1 and TRBJ1-2; the D gene is possibly TRBD1 (5 bases). The CDR3 covers 11 residues. The V end lost 6 bases, the J end lost 11 bases, and 16 bases lay between the germline ends. Germline-derived CDR1 and CDR2 are DFQATT and SNEGSKA (reference sequence). The CDR3 DNA follows: TGCAGTGCAACCCGGACGGGACTGTACACCTTC. It codes for CSATRTGLYTF.

The chain couples TRBV27 to TRBJ1-1; possibly TRBD1 for D (5 bases). Germline V gene lookup returns CDR1 MNHEY and CDR2 SMNVEV (reference sequence). There are 14 residues in the CDR3. The V end lost 5 bases, the J end lost 4 bases, and 14 bases lay between the germline ends. The DNA for the CDR3 is TGTGCCAGCAGTCGGGGGGTGCGGCCCACTGAAGCTTTCTTT. It codes for CASSRGVRPTEAFF.

The V and J genes are TRBV28 and TRBJ1-2, with a possible D match to TRBD1 (6 bases). The CDR3 loop spans 16 amino acids. From germline, CDR1 is MDHEN and CDR2 SYDVKM. Trimming left V 2 bases short and J 5 bases short, with 18 bases between. CDR3 loop: CASSLVASGQVYGYTF. CDR3 nucleotides: TGTGCCAGCAGTTTAGTCGCCTCGGGACAAGTTTATGGCTACACCTTC.

The genes are TRBV6-1 and TRBJ2-3; the D is unclear. V gave up 3 bases and J gave up 6 bases, with 7 bases separating them. The germline gives CDR1 MNHNS, CDR2 SASEGT. This CDR3 is 12 amino acids long. As DNA, the CDR3 is TGTGCCAGCAGTGACCCGAGGGATACGCAGTATTTT. Protein sequence: CASSDPRDTQYF.

As DNA, the CDR3 is TGTGCCAGCAGTTACGTAAACCCCGGGGAAGCTTTCTTT. Its protein product is CASSYVNPGEAFF. V and J are TRBV6-6 and TRBJ1-1, with no clear D. The CDR3 consists of 13 residues. Germline values: CDR1 MNHNY, CDR2 SVGAGI (reference sequence). Trimming shortened V by 2 bases and J by 8 bases, and 12 bases separated the two germline ends.

The chain carries TRBV7-3 and TRBJ2-5; no definite D call. Trimming took off 2 bases at V and 1 base at J, with 11 bases between the two ends. Germline assignment: CDR1 SGHTA and CDR2 FQGTGA. This CDR3 has 15 amino acids. DNA of the CDR3: TGTGCCAGCAGCTTATCCGGTCATCGCCAAGAGACCCAGTACTTC. It yields the protein CASSLSGHRQETQYF.

The chain employs TRBV12-5 and TRBJ2-4; D might be TRBD2 (6 bases). The germline CDR1 and CDR2 sequences are LGHNT and FRNRAP. The CDR3 runs 12 residues. Trimming left V 9 bases short and J 7 bases short, with 13 bases between. CDR3 sequence reads: CASAEGGNIQYF. CDR3 in DNA: TGTGCTAGCGCGGAGGGTGGGAACATTCAGTACTTC.